Listed below are T cell receptor beta chains from one sample, sequenced in a study of identical twins. TCRdb used MiXCR to reprocess the 5' RACE reads, holding one entry per CDR3 protein. The sample holds around 960,000 distinct CDR3 sequences; around 12% are singletons and the top ten take around 1.5%. These sequences were also reported in another study, on yellow fever vaccine responses in identical twins.

Sequenced input: PBMCs. These receptors were collected from a woman aged 18 to 35 in good health. CDR3s leave out the opening cysteine and the closing phenylalanine or tryptophan. The listing skips clone size in some rows; elsewhere it reads once, few, many or a size class.

clone_size,cdr3_length,v_call,cdr3_aa
once,12,TRBV7-9,ASSFHRGTYEQY
few,10,TRBV27,ASRGGQGEQF
few,15,TRBV15,ATRVPMGQGLYNEQF
many,14,TRBV7-8,ASSTGTAYSNQPQH
-,13,TRBV12-3/TRBV12-4,ASSLTVAGAGELF
-,12,TRBV5-1,ASSLDTGEKTQY
-,14,TRBV5-1,ASSKMTSGNTGELF
many,17,TRBV25-1,ASSGALKNWTSGSYEQY
few,12,TRBV10-3,ALRPGLDVREQF
-,18,TRBV3-1,ASSQAEGLFVAGNYNEQF
-,13,TRBV3-1,ASSQGPISGNTIY
-,10,TRBV28,ASQTGGDTQY
few,13,TRBV28,ASSFRRRARETQY
few,12,TRBV6-1,ASRTGLVLSEQF
-,11,TRBV19,ASSIFQGTEQF
-,11,TRBV14,AHWGSSYNEQF
many,11,TRBV5-6,ASSQGLDNEQF
few,14,TRBV12-3/TRBV12-4,ASINRRHTSTDTQY
many,11,TRBV20-1,SASRDRVSEAF
many,9,TRBV5-1,ASSFPPEQF
few,15,TRBV12-5,ASGLGLAGASSYEQY
-,15,TRBV4-1,ASSQDMGSSGANVLT
many,12,TRBV12-3/TRBV12-4,ASSPAGAPYGYT
few,10,TRBV28,ASSSLVGLAY
many,14,TRBV5-1,ASSLAASPPNSPLH
-,14,TRBV12-3/TRBV12-4,ASSRRGGWRYTEAF
-,12,TRBV10-3,AISEPARGNEQF
many,10,TRBV28,ASSLLSGELF
-,12,TRBV10-3,AISLQGKGNTIY
few,11,TRBV11-2,ASSPSRTGTQY
few,9,TRBV4-2,ASSTFWVAF
many,12,TRBV20-1,SARGATGVRGYT
-,11,TRBV10-3,AIRTGPTDTQY
few,14,TRBV5-1,ASSGSSSRGTGELF
few,14,TRBV20-1,SARDWIRLHYNEQF
once,15,TRBV7-9,ASGPGQGVGLNTEAF
-,13,TRBV7-9,ASSLGQKLFDEQF
once,12,TRBV12-3/TRBV12-4,ASSYLASTDTQY
few,13,TRBV5-1,ASSFRDWRTDTQY
many,13,TRBV5-1,ASSRTSGTYNEQF
-,15,TRBV7-3,ASSLQDGSLLSDTQY